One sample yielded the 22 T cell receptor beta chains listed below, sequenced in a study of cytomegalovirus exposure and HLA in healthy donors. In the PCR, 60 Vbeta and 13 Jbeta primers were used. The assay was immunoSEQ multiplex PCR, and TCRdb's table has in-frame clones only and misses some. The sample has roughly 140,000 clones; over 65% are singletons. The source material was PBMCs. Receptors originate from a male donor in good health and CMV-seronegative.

CDR3 nucleotides: TGTGCCAGTACCCCCGCCGGGACAGGGGGCTATGGCTACACCTTC. As protein: CASTPAGTGGYGYTF. J is TRBJ1-2 and V is TRBV19; 11 nucleotides match TRBD1. Germline trimming cut 7 bases from V and 4 bases from J; bases unmatched to any gene: 8. The CDR3 is 15 residues long. Germline values: CDR1 LNHDA, CDR2 SQIVND (reference sequence).

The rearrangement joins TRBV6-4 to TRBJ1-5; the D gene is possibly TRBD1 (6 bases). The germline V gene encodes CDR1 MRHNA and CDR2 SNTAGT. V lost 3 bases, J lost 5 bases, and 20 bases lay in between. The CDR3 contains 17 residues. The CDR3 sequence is CASSESSTGRPDQPQHF. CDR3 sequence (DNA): TGTGCCAGCAGTGAGTCGTCAACAGGGAGACCTGATCAGCCCCAGCATTTT.

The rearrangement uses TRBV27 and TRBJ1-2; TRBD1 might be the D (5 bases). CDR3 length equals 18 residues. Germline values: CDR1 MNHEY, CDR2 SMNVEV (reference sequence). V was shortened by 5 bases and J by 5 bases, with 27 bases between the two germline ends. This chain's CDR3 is CASSLTSYTGALDYGYTF. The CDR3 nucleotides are TGTGCCAGCAGTCTGACCTCCTACACAGGAGCGCTAGATTATGGCTACACCTTC.

In DNA form, the CDR3 reads TGTGCCAGCAGTGAAATCCGAGGGAATTACGAGCAGTACTTC. It encodes CASSEIRGNYEQYF. The chain joins TRBV6-1 to TRBJ2-7; the D gene is possibly TRBD2 (5 bases). Germline V CDR1 and CDR2: MNHNS, SASEGT. The length of the CDR3 is 14 residues. The ends were cut back, 2 bases at V and 4 bases at J, with 12 bases in the middle.

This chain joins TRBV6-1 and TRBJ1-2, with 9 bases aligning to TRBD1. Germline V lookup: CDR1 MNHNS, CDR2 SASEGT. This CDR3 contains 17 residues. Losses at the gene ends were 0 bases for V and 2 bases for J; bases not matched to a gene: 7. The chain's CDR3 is CASSEARRTGVNYGYTF. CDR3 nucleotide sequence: TGTGCCAGCAGTGAAGCGCGAAGGACAGGGGTCAACTATGGCTACACCTTC.

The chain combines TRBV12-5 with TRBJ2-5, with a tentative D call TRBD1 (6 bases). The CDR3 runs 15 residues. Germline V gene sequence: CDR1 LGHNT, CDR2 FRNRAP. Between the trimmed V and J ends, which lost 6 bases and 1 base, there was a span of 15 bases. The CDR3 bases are TGTGCTAGTGGCGTAGGGCAGGGGACCCAAGAGACCCAGTACTTC. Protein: CASGVGQGTQETQYF.

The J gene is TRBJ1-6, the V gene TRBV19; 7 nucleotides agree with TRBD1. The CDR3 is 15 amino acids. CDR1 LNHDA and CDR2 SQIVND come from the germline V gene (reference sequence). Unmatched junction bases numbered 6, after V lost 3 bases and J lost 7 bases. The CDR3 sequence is CASSIEAGGNSPLHF. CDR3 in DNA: TGTGCCAGTAGTATCGAGGCAGGGGGAAATTCACCCCTCCACTTT.

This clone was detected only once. CDR3 bases: TGCGCCAGCAGCTGGACTACTAGCGGGAGTATGTACGAGCAGTACTTC. Residues: CASSWTTSGSMYEQYF. The chain links TRBV5-1 to TRBJ2-7; 11 nucleotides agree with TRBD2. V shed 3 bases and J 4 bases; nucleotides not matched to a gene: 9. The germline CDR1 and CDR2 sequences are SGHRS and YFSETQ. The length of the CDR3 is 16 residues. The full variable domain, its missing parts supplied by reference TRBV5-1 and TRBJ2-7, is KAGVTQTPRYLIKTRGQQVTLSCSPISGHRSVSWYQQTPGQGLQFLFEYFSETQRNKGNFPGRFSGRQFSNSRSEMNVSTLELGDSALYLCASSWTTSGSMYEQYFGPGTRLTVT.

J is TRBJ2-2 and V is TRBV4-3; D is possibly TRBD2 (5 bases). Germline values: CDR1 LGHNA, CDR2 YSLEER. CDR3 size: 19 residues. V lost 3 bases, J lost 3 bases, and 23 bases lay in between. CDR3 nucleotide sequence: TGCGCCAGCAGCCAGGGTCAGGCAGGAGGCGGTTCGGACACCGGGGAGCTGTTTTTT. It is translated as CASSQGQAGGGSDTGELFF.

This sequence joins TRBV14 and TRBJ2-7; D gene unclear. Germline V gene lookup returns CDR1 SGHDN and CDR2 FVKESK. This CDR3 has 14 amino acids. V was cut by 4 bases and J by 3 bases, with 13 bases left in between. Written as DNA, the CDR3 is TGTGCCAGCAGCCCGACCCGGGTCGGCTACGAGCAGTACTTC. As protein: CASSPTRVGYEQYF.

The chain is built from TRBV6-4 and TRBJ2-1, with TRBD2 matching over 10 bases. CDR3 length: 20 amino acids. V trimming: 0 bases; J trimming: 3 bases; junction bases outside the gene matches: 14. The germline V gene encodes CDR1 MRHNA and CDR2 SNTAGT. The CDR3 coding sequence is TGTGCCAGCAGTGACTCTTCAGCGGGAGGGCCTATTAAATACTACAATGAGCAGTTCTTC. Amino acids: CASSDSSAGGPIKYYNEQFF.

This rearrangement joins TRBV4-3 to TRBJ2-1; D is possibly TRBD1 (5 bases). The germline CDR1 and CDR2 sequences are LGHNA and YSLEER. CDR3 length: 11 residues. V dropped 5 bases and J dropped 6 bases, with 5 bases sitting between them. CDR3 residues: CASSGANEQFF. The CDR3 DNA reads TGCGCCAGCAGCGGGGCCAATGAGCAGTTCTTC.

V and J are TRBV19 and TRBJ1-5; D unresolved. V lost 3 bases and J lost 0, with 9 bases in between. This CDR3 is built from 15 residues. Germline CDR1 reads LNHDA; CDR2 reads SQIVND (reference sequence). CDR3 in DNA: TGTGCCAGTAGTATCATGTACTATAGCAATCAGCCCCAGCATTTT. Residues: CASSIMYYSNQPQHF.

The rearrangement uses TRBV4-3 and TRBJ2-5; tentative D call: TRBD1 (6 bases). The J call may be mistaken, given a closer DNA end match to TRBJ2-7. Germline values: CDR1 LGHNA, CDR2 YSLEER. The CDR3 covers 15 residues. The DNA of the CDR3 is TGCGCCAGCAGCCAAGAAGGTCAGGGGTCCTACGAGCAGTACTTC. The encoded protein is CASSQEGQGSYEQYF.

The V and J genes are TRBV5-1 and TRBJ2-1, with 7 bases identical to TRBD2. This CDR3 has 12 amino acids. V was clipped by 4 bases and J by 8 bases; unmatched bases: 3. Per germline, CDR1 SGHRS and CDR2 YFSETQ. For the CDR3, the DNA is TGCGCCAGCAGCCTGGGGGGGGATGAGCAGTTCTTC. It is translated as CASSLGGDEQFF.

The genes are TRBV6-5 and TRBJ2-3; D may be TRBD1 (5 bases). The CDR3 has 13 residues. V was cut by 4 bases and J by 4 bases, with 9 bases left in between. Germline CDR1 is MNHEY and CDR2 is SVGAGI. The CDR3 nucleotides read TGTGCCAGCAGTTCAGGGTTCCCAGATACGCAGTATTTT. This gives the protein CASSSGFPDTQYF.

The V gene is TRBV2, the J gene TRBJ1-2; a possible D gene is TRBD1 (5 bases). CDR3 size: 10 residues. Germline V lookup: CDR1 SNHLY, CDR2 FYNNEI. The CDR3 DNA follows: TGTGCTGGGGGGAGGGTCGGCTACACCTTC. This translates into CAGGRVGYTF.

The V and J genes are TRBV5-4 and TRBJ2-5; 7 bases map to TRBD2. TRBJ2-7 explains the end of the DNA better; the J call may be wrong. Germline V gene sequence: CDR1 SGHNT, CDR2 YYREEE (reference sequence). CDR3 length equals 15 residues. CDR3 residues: CASSSREGSSYEQYF. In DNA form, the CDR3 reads TGTGCCAGCAGCTCAAGGGAGGGGAGTTCCTACGAGCAGTACTTC.

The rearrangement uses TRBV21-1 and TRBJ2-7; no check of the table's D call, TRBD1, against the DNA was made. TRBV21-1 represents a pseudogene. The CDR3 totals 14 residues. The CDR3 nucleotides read TGTGCCAGCAGCTCGATTTGGCACCACTACGAGCAGTACTTC. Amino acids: CASSSIWHHYEQYF.

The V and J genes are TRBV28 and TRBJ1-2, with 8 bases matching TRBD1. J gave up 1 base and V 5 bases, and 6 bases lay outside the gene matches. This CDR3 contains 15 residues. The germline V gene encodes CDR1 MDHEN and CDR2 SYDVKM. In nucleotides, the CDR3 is TGTGCCAGCAGTGACAGGGGCACTGGTAACTATGGCTACACCTTC. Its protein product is CASSDRGTGNYGYTF.

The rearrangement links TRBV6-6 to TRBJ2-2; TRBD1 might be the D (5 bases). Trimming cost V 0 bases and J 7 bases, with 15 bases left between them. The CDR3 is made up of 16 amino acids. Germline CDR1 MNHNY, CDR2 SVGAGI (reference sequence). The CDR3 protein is CASSYSPVGVIGELFF. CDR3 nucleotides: TGTGCCAGCAGTTACTCGCCCGTAGGGGTCATCGGGGAGCTGTTTTTT.

CDR3 region: CSGSPGSSGNTIYF. As DNA, the CDR3 is TGCAGCGGTTCGCCGGGGAGTTCTGGAAACACCATATATTTT. The genes are TRBV29-1 and TRBJ1-3; D unclear. The CDR3 contains 14 residues. V lost 7 bases, J lost 1 base, and 14 bases lay in between. Germline CDR1 is SQVTM and CDR2 is ANQGSEA.